These 5 T cell receptor beta chains were sequenced from one sample in a study of blood T cell repertoires in COVID-19. The table came from immunoSEQ multiplex PCR; TCRdb's copy has only in-frame clones and leaves some out. Among just under 250,000 clones listed, about 86% were seen once. Input material: peripheral blood. These receptors were collected from a woman in her 30s who had recovered from COVID-19.

The gene calls are TRBV10-3 and TRBJ1-1; no clear D gene. V lost 3 bases and J lost 10, with 27 bases in between. The CDR3 covers 17 residues. Looked up from germline, CDR1 is ENHRY and CDR2 is SYGVKD. CDR3 DNA: TGTGCCATCAGTGACCTGCCGGGTCAAAATCCCACCTTATCAGCTTTCTTT. Protein: CAISDLPGQNPTLSAFF.

This clone was picked up many times. The chain has TRBV3-1 (or the pseudogene TRBV3-2) and TRBJ2-7; the match to TRBD1 covers 11 bases. Germline V gives CDR1 LGHDT, CDR2 YNNKEL (reference sequence). The CDR3 sequence is 18 residues long. V dropped 3 bases and J dropped 2; count of bases not matched to a gene: 12. Here the CDR3 reads CASSQFLGGTGGAYEQYF. CDR3 sequence (DNA): TGTGCCAGCAGCCAGTTCCTAGGGGGGACAGGGGGTGCCTACGAGCAGTACTTC.

The chain uses TRBV10-1 and TRBJ2-7, with 12 bases fitting TRBD2. CDR1 and CDR2 from the germline V gene are WNHNN and SYGVQD (reference sequence). Unmatched junction bases numbered 30, after V lost 2 bases and J lost 4 bases. The CDR3 spans 24 residues. This CDR3 is CASSEPVKKMTSGGTRSKRYEQYF. For the CDR3, the DNA is TGCGCCAGCAGTGAGCCCGTCAAAAAAATGACTAGCGGGGGCACAAGATCCAAACGATACGAGCAGTACTTC.

This chain uses TRBV19 with TRBJ1-2; 8 bases match TRBD1. The CDR3 sequence is 13 residues long. Germline V lookup: CDR1 LNHDA, CDR2 SQIVND (reference sequence). V was clipped by 0 bases and J by 6 bases; unmatched bases: 0. CDR3 sequence reads: CASSIDRGHGYTF. CDR3 nucleotide sequence: TGTGCCAGTAGTATAGACAGGGGGCATGGCTACACCTTC. The full variable domain, in which reference TRBV19 and TRBJ1-2 provide the parts outside the CDR3, is DGGITQSPKYLFRKEGQNVTLSCEQNLNHDAMYWYRQDPGQGLRLIYYSQIVNDFQKGDIAEGYSVSREKKESFPLTVTSAQKNPTAFYLCASSIDRGHGYTFGSGTRLTVV.

The chain employs TRBV2 and TRBJ1-1; D call uncertain. The germline V gene has CDR1 SNHLY and CDR2 FYNNEI. This CDR3 is 12 amino acids long. V was shortened by 6 bases and J by 11 bases, with 16 bases between the two germline ends. CDR3 sequence reads: CASSDLRIEAFF. Here the CDR3 DNA reads TGTGCCAGCAGCGACTTAAGGATTGAGGCTTTCTTT.